One and the same sample provided the 13 T cell receptor beta chains below, sequenced in a study of blood T cell repertoires in COVID-19. Profiling relied on immunoSEQ multiplex PCR, and the TCRdb table lists in-frame clones only, not all of them. The sample includes more than 45,000 clones, approximately 91% of them seen just once. The sample consisted of peripheral blood. The receptors stem from an older woman with active COVID-19.

This rearrangement joins TRBV6-4 to TRBJ2-7, with unresolved D. Germline CDR1 reads MRHNA; CDR2 reads SNTAGT. CDR3 length equals 18 residues. V shed 7 bases and J shed 2 bases, with 27 bases lying between them. The CDR3 region has the DNA TGTGCCAGCACCCTGAGCGTCCGCTCGTTTGGAACCCCCTACGAGCAGTACTTC. Its protein is CASTLSVRSFGTPYEQYF.

In DNA form, the CDR3 reads TGTGCCTGGAGTGTTATTCGGGAGGGCCTAGACAATGAGCAGTTCTTC. This sequence encodes CAWSVIREGLDNEQFF. The chain recombines TRBV30 with TRBJ2-1, with TRBD2 matching 8 bases. Trimming cost V 0 bases and J 5 bases; bases outside gene matches: 9. Germline CDR1 is GTSNPN and CDR2 is SVGIG (reference sequence). This CDR3 has 16 residues.

The chain recombines TRBV6-2 or TRBV6-3 with TRBJ2-5; 9 bases map to TRBD2. This CDR3 is 15 amino acids long. Per germline, CDR1 MNHEY and CDR2 SVGEGT. The V gene end was trimmed by 5 bases and the J gene end by 0 bases; junction bases not matched to a gene: 4. The CDR3 sequence is CASSLAGRYQETQYF. DNA for the CDR3: TGTGCCAGCAGTCTAGCGGGGAGGTACCAAGAGACCCAGTACTTC.

The chain has TRBV11-3 and TRBJ2-7; TRBD1 aligns across 10 bases. This CDR3 has 13 residues. V lost 5 bases, J lost 5 bases, and 3 bases stayed unmatched. Germline values: CDR1 SGHNT, CDR2 YENEEA. The DNA for the CDR3 is TGTGCCAGCAGCCCCGGGACAGGGGACGAGCAGTACTTC. This encodes CASSPGTGDEQYF.

The CDR3 DNA follows: TGCGCCAGCGCCCCTGGCGGGGACAGGGGGAATCAGCCCCAGCATTTT. This sequence encodes CASAPGGDRGNQPQHF. This rearrangement joins TRBV5-1 to TRBJ1-5; 11 bases map to TRBD1. Trimming removed 7 bases from V and 4 bases from J; junction bases left unmatched: 10. CDR3 length: 16 residues. Germline V gene data show CDR1 as SGHRS and CDR2 as YFSETQ.

In DNA form, the CDR3 reads TGTGCCAGCAGCTTTAAACCGGACACGGAACTAGCCAAAAACATTCAGTACTTC. Translation: CASSFKPDTELAKNIQYF. This chain joins TRBV7-2 and TRBJ2-4; perhaps TRBD1 as D (5 bases). CDR3 length: 18 amino acids. V shed 3 bases and J shed 0 bases, with 18 bases lying between them. Per the germline V gene, CDR1 is SGHTA and CDR2 is FQGNSA.

CDR3 nucleotides: TGCGCCAGCACCGCTAGCGGGAGGAGCGATGAGCAGTTCTTC. It is translated as CASTASGRSDEQFF. The chain has TRBV10-2 and TRBJ2-1; TRBD2 agrees at 11 bases. Germline CDR1 reads WSHSY; CDR2 reads SAAADI. V lost 7 bases and J lost 8; bases outside the gene matches: 7. The CDR3 has 14 amino acids.

A single count supports this clone. This chain connects TRBV5-8 to TRBJ2-4, with TRBD2 as a possible D gene (6 bases). The germline CDR1 and CDR2 sequences are SGHTS and YDEGEE. The CDR3 covers 16 residues. Trimming left V 4 bases short and J 0 bases short, with 14 bases between. The CDR3 spells CASSPRDFLAKNIQYF. CDR3 sequence (DNA): TGTGCCAGCAGCCCGAGGGACTTCTTAGCCAAAAACATTCAGTACTTC.

V gene TRBV5-4 combines with J gene TRBJ2-7; 9 nucleotides match TRBD1. The CDR3 is 15 amino acids. V was pared by 4 bases and J by 2 bases, with 7 bases of the junction left unmatched. Germline V gene sequence: CDR1 SGHNT, CDR2 YYREEE (reference sequence). The CDR3 loop reads CASSAEGDRAYEQYF. The CDR3 DNA reads TGTGCCAGCAGCGCCGAAGGGGACAGGGCCTACGAGCAGTACTTC.

V gene TRBV28 combines with J gene TRBJ2-3; 10 bases are a match to TRBD2. The V gene's germline CDR1 is MDHEN and CDR2 SYDVKM. The CDR3 spans 16 residues. The V segment lost 5 bases and the J segment 4 bases; nucleotides outside the gene matches: 9. In DNA, the CDR3 is TGTGCCAGCAGTCGGGGACTAGCGAGACAAGCAGATACGCAGTATTTT. Encoded protein: CASSRGLARQADTQYF. Full variable domain (remainder filled in from reference TRBV28 and TRBJ2-3): DVKVTQSSRYLVKRTGEKVFLECVQDMDHENMFWYRQDPGLGLRLIYFSYDVKMKEKGDIPEGYSVSREKKERFSLILESASTNQTSMYLCASSRGLARQADTQYFGPGTRLTVL.

The V call is TRBV19, the J call TRBJ1-6; the match to TRBD1 covers 7 bases. The CDR3 is 15 amino acids. The V gene's germline CDR1 is LNHDA and CDR2 SQIVND (reference sequence). The trim removed 6 bases at V and 10 bases at J, leaving 12 bases unmatched. In DNA, the CDR3 is TGTGCCAGTAGCGGTCCAGGGGGAGGTCACTCACCCCTCCACTTT. Amino acids: CASSGPGGGHSPLHF.

This chain connects TRBV11-2 to TRBJ1-4; D is uncertain. CDR1 and CDR2 (germline): SGHAT, FQNNGV. V was trimmed by 1 base and J by 7 bases, leaving 4 bases between them. CDR3 size: 12 residues. CDR3 protein: CASSLVFEKLFF. CDR3 coding DNA: TGTGCCAGCAGCTTAGTCTTTGAAAAACTGTTTTTT.

The chain has TRBV6-6 and TRBJ2-2; a possible D gene is TRBD1 (5 bases). Trimming took off 4 bases at V and 4 bases at J, with 7 bases between the two ends. The length of the CDR3 is 13 residues. The germline gives CDR1 MNHNY, CDR2 SVGAGI (reference sequence). The CDR3 DNA follows: TGTGCCAGCAGTTTTGACAGCACCGGGGAGCTGTTTTTT. Its protein product is CASSFDSTGELFF.